This entry lists 7 T cell receptor beta chains sequenced from one sample in a study of post-analysis software for immune sequencing data. Study findings and constraints: In patients, TRBV5-6, TRBV5-1 and TRBV20-1 belonged to five TRBV segments found more frequently than in controls.

The antigens of these receptors remain unknown. Tagging with unique molecular identifiers was a feature of the TCR beta cDNA libraries. MiXCR was run by TCRdb on the PCR reads, yielding one entry per CDR3 protein. The sample yields about 560,000 distinct CDR3 sequences, roughly 47% seen once. Input material: blood. The receptors were sampled from a girl aged 5-17 years with multiple sclerosis.

The V and J genes are TRBV4-1 and TRBJ2-1; 13 bases are shared with TRBD2. Germline V gene sequence: CDR1 MGHRA, CDR2 YSYEKL. The CDR3 spans 15 residues. The V and J ends lost 2 bases and 7 bases, in that order; junction bases with no gene match: 2. The DNA for the CDR3 is TGCGCCAGCAGCCAACAGGGACTAGCGGGAAATGAGCAGTTCTTC. Translating gives CASSQQGLAGNEQFF.

The chain is built from TRBV12-3 or TRBV12-4 and TRBJ2-3, with 11 bases identical to TRBD1. This CDR3 spans 16 amino acids. V shed 4 bases, J shed 4 bases, and the junction held 7 bases outside the gene matches. The CDR3 DNA is TGTGCCAGCAGTTCATGGGACAGGGGGGAAGCAGATACGCAGTATTTT. Its translation is CASSSWDRGEADTQYF.

This clonotype appeared a few times. CDR3 sequence: CASSQAGPPTYEQYF. The CDR3 nucleotides read TGTGCCAGCAGCCAAGCCGGACCCCCGACCTACGAGCAGTACTTC. This chain links TRBV3-1 with TRBJ2-7; D unclear. Trimming took 1 base from V and 2 from J, leaving 12 bases between them. This CDR3 is built from 15 residues. Germline values: CDR1 LGHDT, CDR2 YNNKEL (reference sequence).

This clonotype has only a few counts. V usage is TRBV24-1 and J usage is TRBJ2-7; D perhaps matches TRBD2 (6 bases). This CDR3 comprises 15 residues. CDR1 is KGHDR and CDR2 is SFDVKD in the germline V gene. Trimming stripped 3 bases from V and 0 bases from J, with 11 bases between. The CDR3 is CATSDRDSLSYEQYF. The DNA for the CDR3 is TGTGCCACCAGTGATCGGGACTCCCTCTCCTACGAGCAGTACTTC.

The V gene is TRBV7-9, the J gene TRBJ2-5; 8 bases fit TRBD1. V gave up 0 bases and J gave up 3 bases; unmatched junction bases: 3. Germline values: CDR1 SEHNR, CDR2 FQNEAQ (reference sequence). The CDR3 contains 15 residues. CDR3 protein: CASSLAVTGEETQYF. The CDR3 DNA reads as TGTGCCAGCAGCTTAGCGGTGACAGGGGAAGAGACCCAGTACTTC.

V gene TRBV20-1 combines with J gene TRBJ1-5; D remains ambiguous. The V gene lost 2 bases and the J gene lost 2 bases, with 13 bases spanning the gap. The CDR3 spans 15 residues. The V gene's germline CDR1 is DFQATT and CDR2 SNEGSKA (reference sequence). The CDR3, as DNA: TGCAGTGCTAGACCGTTTTCTGGGGGCAATCAGCCCCAGCATTTT. Residues: CSARPFSGGNQPQHF.

This clonotype was found a few times. This chain uses TRBV20-1 with TRBJ2-1, with TRBD1 matching 7 bases. J lost 7 bases, V lost 5 bases, and 11 bases had no gene match. Germline lookup yields CDR1 DFQATT and CDR2 SNEGSKA (reference sequence). There are 14 residues in the CDR3. CDR3: CSAPDRAWGNEQFF. CDR3 bases: TGCAGTGCTCCAGACAGGGCGTGGGGGAATGAGCAGTTCTTC.